The text below deals with one T cell receptor (beta chain). The sample is drawn from a study of sequential checkpoint blockade in melanoma. Here immunoSEQ multiplex PCR was the method, and the copy in TCRdb shows in-frame clones only, minus some. The data contain 10,000 to 15,000 clones, less than 75% of them seen just once; the ten biggest clones take up approximately 22%. Treatment described: randomized to nivolumab then ipilimumab (arm A) or the reverse (arm B). V shed 3 bases and J shed 4 bases, with 11 bases lying between them. Germline V gene lookup returns CDR1 MDHEN and CDR2 SYDVKM. The CDR3 totals 14 residues.

Sequenced here: CD8+ T cells sorted from blood (inferred from file names), sampled from a patient given nivolumab and ipilimumab in sequence. This chain joins TRBV28 and TRBJ2-3; no definite D call. The sequence was obtained from a human donor with melanoma. CDR3 bases: TGTGCCAGCAGTTTGGGCCAGAACGCAGATACGCAGTATTTT. Translation: CASSLGQNADTQYF.